This is a list of T cell receptor beta chains from one sample in a study of CD8 T cells in ankylosing spondylitis. TCRdb re-called the 5' RACE reads with MiXCR, one entry per CDR3 protein. The repertoire holds about 440,000 distinct CDR3 sequences, with roughly 15% as singletons. Specimen: blood, either unsorted or a sorted T cell fraction (not recorded which). Receptors originate from a male donor with ankylosing spondylitis. The CDR3 runs from the conserved cysteine through the conserved F or W. A D gene is named only where the DNA matches it firmly. Clone size is not always given. Where it is, it says once, few, many or a class for expanded clones.

clone_size	v_call	d_call	j_call	cdr3_aa	cdr3_nt
-	TRBV30	TRBD2	TRBJ2-3	CAWRLAETDTQYF	TGTGCCTGGAGACTAGCGGAAACAGATACGCAGTATTTT
few	TRBV28	-	TRBJ1-2	CASSLGWDGPYGYTF	TGTGCCAGCAGTTTGGGATGGGACGGTCCCTATGGCTACACCTTC
few	TRBV5-1	-	TRBJ1-1	CASSVLGGMNTEAFF	TGCGCCAGCAGCGTCCTGGGGGGTATGAACACTGAAGCTTTCTTT
many	TRBV12-3/TRBV12-4	-	TRBJ2-4	CASTSGGAGKNIQYF	TGTGCCAGCACCTCAGGGGGGGCAGGGAAAAACATTCAGTACTTC
many	TRBV7-9	-	TRBJ1-5	CASSLGNQPQHF	TGTGCCAGCAGCTTAGGAAATCAGCCCCAGCATTTT
-	TRBV6-4	TRBD1	TRBJ1-1	CASSRLDYPVQGATEAFF	TGTGCCAGCAGTCGACTTGACTATCCGGTACAGGGGGCCACTGAAGCTTTCTTT
few	TRBV6-1	TRBD2	TRBJ2-5	CASRLGLNQETQYF	TGTGCCAGCAGACTGGGACTAAACCAAGAGACCCAGTACTTC
-	TRBV6-5	-	TRBJ1-1	CASSTEPSEAFF	TGTGCCAGCAGTACGGAGCCTAGTGAAGCTTTCTTT
once	TRBV6-5	TRBD2	TRBJ2-5	CASSLGTSGRETQYF	TGTGCCAGCAGTTTAGGGACTAGCGGCCGGGAGACCCAGTACTTC
-	TRBV11-2	-	TRBJ2-6	CASKGIYSSGANVLTF	TGTGCCAGCAAGGGGATCTATAGCTCTGGGGCCAACGTCCTGACTTTC
-	TRBV20-1	TRBD1	TRBJ1-5	CCAIDRAPARANQPQHF	TGCTGTGCTATCGACAGGGCCCCGGCTAGAGCAAATCAGCCCCAGCATTTT
-	TRBV20-1	TRBD2	TRBJ2-3	CSAGPGGIADTQYF	TGCAGTGCGGGTCCGGGAGGGATAGCAGATACGCAGTATTTT
-	TRBV7-2	-	TRBJ2-7	CASSLSIRESSYEQYF	TGTGCCAGCAGCTTATCAATACGTGAGTCCTCCTACGAGCAGTACTTC
-	TRBV15	TRBD1	TRBJ1-4	CATSPGPGQGDEKLFF	TGTGCCACCAGCCCCGGACCGGGACAGGGGGATGAAAAACTGTTTTTT
-	TRBV20-1	-	TRBJ1-3	CSATGPPSGNTIYF	TGCAGTGCAACAGGCCCCCCCTCTGGAAACACCATATATTTT
-	TRBV30	-	TRBJ2-5	CAWNQQETQYF	TGTGCCTGGAATCAGCAAGAGACCCAGTACTTC